The rows below give T cell receptor beta chains drawn from one sample of a study of T cells after yellow fever vaccination. TCRdb reprocessed the 5' RACE reads with MiXCR, giving one entry per CDR3 protein. The sample has about 320,000 distinct CDR3 sequences, 6.8% seen once. The sample was PBMCs, taken more than 35 days after the first yellow fever vaccination. Every receptor here comes from a man between 18 and 35 years old who received the YFV17D yellow fever vaccine. Each CDR3 is given without its conserved first and last residue. The order of the fields is D gene, V gene, CDR3 protein. D genes are given only for firm matches.

d_call: NA
v_call: TRBV7-2
cdr3_aa: ASSFPTWRSSYNEQF

d_call: TRBD2
v_call: TRBV10-3
cdr3_aa: AISEFRAGANTGELF

d_call: NA
v_call: TRBV18
cdr3_aa: ASSPVSHNEQF

d_call: NA
v_call: TRBV5-1
cdr3_aa: ASSHPGFYEQY

d_call: NA
v_call: TRBV6-1
cdr3_aa: ASGDSDEQY

d_call: NA
v_call: TRBV4-3
cdr3_aa: ASSQDPSYNEQF

d_call: TRBD2
v_call: TRBV5-1
cdr3_aa: ASKSGVAGAPSTDTQY

d_call: TRBD1
v_call: TRBV12-3/TRBV12-4
cdr3_aa: ASSSDREDNEQF

d_call: NA
v_call: TRBV9
cdr3_aa: ASSRDGGNQPQH

d_call: NA
v_call: TRBV15
cdr3_aa: ATSRSMGVQPQH

d_call: TRBD2
v_call: TRBV7-3
cdr3_aa: ASSLSGGVGDTQY

d_call: TRBD1
v_call: TRBV7-8
cdr3_aa: ATGTGRNEGAF

d_call: NA
v_call: TRBV10-3
cdr3_aa: AINSAEYSYNEQF

d_call: TRBD1
v_call: TRBV20-1
cdr3_aa: SAREEDRYTEAF

d_call: NA
v_call: TRBV20-1
cdr3_aa: SARGPPRYEQY

d_call: NA
v_call: TRBV29-1
cdr3_aa: SVEQGGPHNEQF

d_call: NA
v_call: TRBV3-1
cdr3_aa: ASSQGQPGDQY

d_call: NA
v_call: TRBV4-3
cdr3_aa: ASSQGAFSDGYT

d_call: NA
v_call: TRBV7-2
cdr3_aa: ASSLVRRAAF

d_call: NA
v_call: TRBV20-1
cdr3_aa: SASPDSNQPQH

d_call: NA
v_call: TRBV25-1
cdr3_aa: ASSDHNRGWMDTQY

d_call: NA
v_call: TRBV12-3/TRBV12-4
cdr3_aa: ASSLGGLLSQETQY

d_call: NA
v_call: TRBV7-2
cdr3_aa: ASSSLGGGRGRPGELF

d_call: TRBD1
v_call: TRBV5-4
cdr3_aa: ASNPTGAYNEQF

d_call: TRBD1
v_call: TRBV2
cdr3_aa: ASRYLPYFGQGGDTGELF

d_call: TRBD2
v_call: TRBV5-1
cdr3_aa: ASSFSTSERETQY

d_call: NA
v_call: TRBV6-5
cdr3_aa: ASSYRGDTEAF

d_call: NA
v_call: TRBV6-6
cdr3_aa: ASREQASDTQY

d_call: NA
v_call: TRBV6-2/TRBV6-3
cdr3_aa: ASRDPDGQPQH

d_call: TRBD1
v_call: TRBV5-1
cdr3_aa: ASSATGTGGETQY

d_call: NA
v_call: TRBV5-4
cdr3_aa: ASSFGLYNEQF

d_call: TRBD1
v_call: TRBV18
cdr3_aa: ASSLVARTGPHSGNTIY

d_call: TRBD2
v_call: TRBV27
cdr3_aa: ASSLFGGGVSGTQY

d_call: NA
v_call: TRBV5-1
cdr3_aa: ASSLVPGSNQPQH

d_call: NA
v_call: TRBV20-1
cdr3_aa: SALFGVDEQY

d_call: NA
v_call: TRBV5-1
cdr3_aa: ASSLAGGQIGTDTQY

d_call: TRBD2
v_call: TRBV7-9
cdr3_aa: ASGWTRSPETQY

d_call: NA
v_call: TRBV30
cdr3_aa: AWRGAGSSYEQY

d_call: TRBD1
v_call: TRBV19
cdr3_aa: ASHDDRGGTGELF

d_call: TRBD2
v_call: TRBV20-1
cdr3_aa: SATGTSVETQY

d_call: NA
v_call: TRBV12-3/TRBV12-4
cdr3_aa: ASSFPRGNSPLH

d_call: NA
v_call: TRBV20-1
cdr3_aa: SASYAGGRGWWADQPQH

d_call: NA
v_call: TRBV13
cdr3_aa: ASSSRSLNQPQH

d_call: NA
v_call: TRBV7-9
cdr3_aa: ASSHWAGSDQPQH

d_call: TRBD1
v_call: TRBV7-9
cdr3_aa: ASSSEDRGEY

d_call: TRBD2
v_call: TRBV7-9
cdr3_aa: ARAGGLGEQF

d_call: NA
v_call: TRBV10-3
cdr3_aa: AISESGTGELF

d_call: NA
v_call: TRBV4-2
cdr3_aa: ASSQGIVGGTDTQY

d_call: TRBD1
v_call: TRBV20-1
cdr3_aa: SARGTGIETQY

d_call: TRBD2
v_call: TRBV10-2
cdr3_aa: ASSGLGLAVTQY